This is a list of T cell receptor beta chains from one sample in a study of T cell clones after liver transplantation. Generated by immunoSEQ multiplex PCR, the TCRdb table keeps only in-frame clones and is missing some. The sample lists 65,000 to 95,000 clones; 80% were seen once. The starting material was CD4+ T cells from blood, obtained before liver transplant. These receptors all come from a human donor who received a liver transplant. CDR3s include the opening cysteine and the closing phenylalanine or tryptophan. Each record gives: CDR3 protein, CDR3 DNA, clone size, D gene, J gene, V gene. A D gene is named only where the DNA matches it firmly. Where a row states a size, it is once, few, many or the class of an expanded clone; other rows omit it.

CDR3: CASSPRGESGNTEAFF
DNA: TGTGCCAGCAGCCCCCGGGGTGAATCGGGGAACACTGAAGCTTTCTTT
size: .
D: .
J: TRBJ1-1
V: TRBV25-1

CDR3: CASSSAGTGVTEAFF
DNA: TGTGCCAGCAGTTCGGCCGGGACAGGGGTAACTGAAGCTTTCTTT
size: .
D: TRBD1
J: TRBJ1-1
V: TRBV27

CDR3: CATSRALLTDTQYF
DNA: TGTGCCACCAGCAGAGCCCTGCTCACAGATACGCAGTATTTT
size: .
D: .
J: TRBJ2-3
V: TRBV15

CDR3: CASSIHSGDEDEQFF
DNA: TGTGCCAGTAGTATTCATAGCGGGGACGAGGATGAGCAGTTCTTC
size: once
D: TRBD2
J: TRBJ2-1
V: TRBV19

CDR3: CASSQGAGGYGYTF
DNA: TGCGCCAGCAGCCAAGGTGCAGGGGGCTATGGCTACACCTTC
size: .
D: TRBD1
J: TRBJ1-2
V: TRBV4-1

CDR3: CAFARDSTYNEQFF
DNA: TGTGCCTTCGCCCGGGACAGCACCTACAATGAGCAGTTCTTC
size: .
D: TRBD1
J: TRBJ2-1
V: TRBV30

CDR3: CASRPGLAGLHEQFF
DNA: TGTGCCAGTAGGCCGGGACTAGCGGGTCTCCATGAGCAGTTCTTC
size: .
D: TRBD2
J: TRBJ2-1
V: TRBV19

CDR3: CASSVTATVSGANVLTF
DNA: TGTGCCAGTAGTGTAACAGCGACAGTCTCTGGGGCCAACGTCCTGACTTTC
size: .
D: .
J: TRBJ2-6
V: TRBV19

CDR3: CASSPGLAGVGEQFF
DNA: TGTGCCAGCAGCCCGGGACTAGCGGGAGTCGGTGAGCAGTTCTTC
size: .
D: TRBD2
J: TRBJ2-1
V: TRBV7-3

CDR3: CASSPDGSRGYTF
DNA: TGTGCCAGCAGTCCGGACGGTTCGCGCGGCTACACCTTC
size: few
D: .
J: TRBJ1-2
V: TRBV28

CDR3: CACLGTGVYGYTF
DNA: TGTGCCTGTCTTGGGACAGGGGTCTATGGCTACACCTTC
size: .
D: TRBD1
J: TRBJ1-2
V: TRBV30

CDR3: CASRITDTQYF
DNA: TGCGCCAGCAGGATAACAGATACGCAGTATTTT
size: .
D: .
J: TRBJ2-3
V: TRBV10-2

CDR3: CASSIVQGSEQPQHF
DNA: TGTGCCAGTAGTATAGTGCAGGGATCGGAGCAGCCCCAGCATTTT
size: .
D: .
J: TRBJ1-5
V: TRBV19

CDR3: CASSVRPAGRTDTQYF
DNA: TGTGCCAGCAGCGTAAGGCCCGCCGGACGCACAGATACGCAGTATTTT
size: .
D: .
J: TRBJ2-3
V: TRBV9

CDR3: CASSQSQANEKLFF
DNA: TGTGCCAGCTCCCAAAGCCAGGCCAATGAAAAACTGTTTTTT
size: .
D: .
J: TRBJ1-4
V: TRBV18

CDR3: CASSYWKRDQETQYF
DNA: TGTGCCAGCAGTTACTGGAAGCGGGACCAAGAGACCCAGTACTTC
size: .
D: .
J: TRBJ2-5
V: TRBV28

CDR3: CASRSAGVETGELFF
DNA: TGTGCCAGCCGTTCAGCGGGAGTGGAAACCGGGGAGCTGTTTTTT
size: .
D: TRBD2
J: TRBJ2-2
V: TRBV28

CDR3: CASSYTRGKAGELFF
DNA: TGTGCCAGCAGCTATACCAGGGGAAAGGCCGGGGAGCTGTTTTTT
size: .
D: .
J: TRBJ2-2
V: TRBV6-5

CDR3: CASSTTGNEQYF
DNA: TGTGCCAGCAGTACTACAGGAAACGAGCAGTACTTC
size: few
D: .
J: TRBJ2-7
V: TRBV2

CDR3: CSVLRTGANEQFF
DNA: TGCAGCGTTCTCAGGACTGGCGCCAATGAGCAGTTCTTC
size: .
D: .
J: TRBJ2-1
V: TRBV29-1

CDR3: CASSIDWSSGSYEQYF
DNA: TGTGCCAGCAGTATCGACTGGTCAAGCGGGAGCTACGAGCAGTACTTC
size: .
D: TRBD2
J: TRBJ2-7
V: TRBV2

CDR3: CASSLSTSGRAYGELFF
DNA: TGTGCCAGCAGTTTATCGACTAGCGGGAGGGCCTACGGGGAGCTGTTTTTT
size: .
D: TRBD2
J: TRBJ2-2
V: TRBV27